Following are 2 T cell receptor beta chains from one sample sequenced in a study of cytomegalovirus exposure and HLA in healthy donors. Method: immunoSEQ multiplex PCR; TCRdb's copy keeps in-frame clones and lacks some. This table has tens of thousands of clones, 96% appearing once. Sequencing was performed on PBMCs. These receptors all stem from a woman between 18 and 29 years old in good health and CMV-seropositive.

A word on this clone: An end of the junction differs from the germline gene, which may be a read error. The chain is built from TRBV2 and TRBJ2-3, with D possibly matching TRBD2 (5 bases). CDR3 size: 12 residues. Germline CDR1 SNHLY, CDR2 FYNNEI. The CDR3 DNA reads TGTGCCAGCAGTGACTCTGTCAGAGGGTGTGATTTT. Residues: CASSDSVRGCDF.

The chain is built from TRBV10-2 and TRBJ2-2, with 7 bases matching TRBD2. This CDR3 contains 16 residues. The germline V gene encodes CDR1 WSHSY and CDR2 SAAADI. The junction had 11 bases not matched to a gene; V was cut back by 6 bases and J by 4 bases. The CDR3 coding sequence is TGCGCCAGCAGGCGGGGAGCGGGACTGGGCACCGGGGAGCTGTTTTTT. It codes for CASRRGAGLGTGELFF.